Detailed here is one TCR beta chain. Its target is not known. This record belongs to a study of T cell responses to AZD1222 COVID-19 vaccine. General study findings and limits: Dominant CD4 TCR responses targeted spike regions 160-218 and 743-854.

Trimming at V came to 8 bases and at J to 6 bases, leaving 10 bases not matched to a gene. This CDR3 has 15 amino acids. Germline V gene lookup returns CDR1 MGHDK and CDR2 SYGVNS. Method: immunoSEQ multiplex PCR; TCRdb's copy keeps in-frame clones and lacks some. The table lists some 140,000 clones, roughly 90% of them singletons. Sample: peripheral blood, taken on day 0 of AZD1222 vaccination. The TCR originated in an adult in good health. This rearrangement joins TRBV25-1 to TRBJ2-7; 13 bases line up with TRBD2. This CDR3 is CASASPGLAGLEQYF. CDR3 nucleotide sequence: TGTGCCAGCGCCTCGCCGGGACTAGCGGGACTCGAGCAGTACTTC.